This TCR beta chain is drawn from a study of tissue T cells after allogeneic stem cell transplantation. The V and J ends lost 3 bases and 4 bases, in that order; junction bases with no gene match: 6. The CDR3 extends over 15 amino acids. CDR1 KGHSH and CDR2 LQKENI come from the germline V gene. Libraries were prepared by immunoSEQ multiplex PCR; TCRdb keeps only in-frame clonotypes and omits some of them. Here the sample spans some 45,000 clones, 92% being singletons. This clone was seen only once. V usage is TRBV18 and J usage is TRBJ1-3; TRBD1 matches at 7 bases. The sample consisted of blood, taken before transplantation. The origin of this receptor is a woman between 35 and 70 years old who later had graft-versus-host disease after an allogeneic stem cell transplant. Here the CDR3 reads CASSPPGGGGNTIYF. The CDR3 DNA is TGTGCCAGCTCACCCCCCGGAGGGGGCGGAAACACCATATATTTT. The full variable domain, completed using reference TRBV18 and TRBJ1-3, is NAGVMQNPRHLVRRRGQEARLRCSPMKGHSHVYWYRQLPEEGLKFMVYLQKENIIDESGMPKERFSAEFPKEGPSILRIQQVVRGDSAAYFCASSPPGGGGNTIYFGEGSWLTVV.